Listed here are 21 T cell receptor beta chains from one sample, sequenced in a study of spatial heterogeneity in lung cancer (dated by TCRdb to the late 2010s). According to the study, the label for this sample's time point signals: sample taken at primary tumor resection. Whole RNA extracted from tumor and nontumor lung tissue, or from cryopreserved PBMC samples, was used for TCR sequencing without cell sorting. To prepare the library, 5' RACE was applied. Reads for this sample came from a NextSeq 500. Using fastp trimming at Q25 and MiXCR clonotype assembly, TCRdb reanalyzed the public sequencing data and kept in-frame beta chains. For every CDR3 protein sequence, its rows merge into one entry that carries the most common genes and DNA. In all, the sample holds some 37,000 distinct CDR3 sequences, and approximately 5.2% of those were seen once. The top ten constitute under 30% of the sample. Sample: PBMCs, taken at surgery. These TCRs come from a female donor with early-stage non-small cell lung cancer.

The chain carries TRBV6-6 and TRBJ1-1; no clear D. This CDR3 has 12 residues. V lost 4 bases and J 6 bases, leaving 9 bases between the germline ends. Germline lookup yields CDR1 MNHNY and CDR2 SVGAGI (reference sequence). CDR3 coding DNA: TGTGCCAGCAGTTCCCTGGTGGCTGAAGCTTTCTTT. Its translation is CASSSLVAEAFF.

This clonotype was recorded a few times. The genes are TRBV7-9 and TRBJ2-5; 7 nucleotides align to TRBD2. V gave up 7 bases and J gave up 2 bases; unmatched junction bases: 4. Germline assignment: CDR1 SEHNR and CDR2 FQNEAQ (reference sequence). This CDR3 comprises 13 residues. In nucleotides, the CDR3 is TGTGCCAGCACCCTGGGGGGGCAAGAGACCCAGTACTTC. This gives the protein CASTLGGQETQYF.

A few counts support this clonotype. The chain uses TRBV6-5 and TRBJ1-1; D is unclear. The V end lost 1 base, the J end lost 1 base, and 4 bases lay between the germline ends. The CDR3 runs 13 residues. Germline CDR1 reads MNHEY; CDR2 reads SVGAGI. For the CDR3, the DNA is TGTGCCAGCAGTTACTTCCGGAACACTGAAGCTTTCTTT. Encoded protein: CASSYFRNTEAFF.

This clonotype occurred many times. V gene TRBV28 combines with J gene TRBJ1-5; D not certain. The CDR3 extends over 12 amino acids. Germline assignment: CDR1 MDHEN and CDR2 SYDVKM. Trimming stripped 6 bases from V and 0 bases from J, with 3 bases between. The CDR3 DNA is TGTGCCAGCAGGAATAGCAATCAGCCCCAGCATTTT. It codes for CASRNSNQPQHF.

This sequence joins TRBV12-3 or TRBV12-4 and TRBJ1-1, with TRBD1 matching over 9 bases. The CDR3 spans 13 residues. V lost 7 bases and J lost 3; bases outside the gene matches: 3. The CDR3 DNA sequence: TGTGCCAGCACCGGGACAGGGTACACTGAAGCTTTCTTT. This translates into CASTGTGYTEAFF.

In its sample, this clonotype was seen many times. The chain has TRBV27 and TRBJ1-2; D not certain. CDR3 length: 14 residues. Germline V lookup: CDR1 MNHEY, CDR2 SMNVEV (reference sequence). Trimming removed 2 bases at V and 4 bases at J, with 11 bases between. This CDR3 reads CASSLGGFPYGYTF. CDR3 in DNA: TGTGCCAGCAGTTTAGGAGGGTTCCCCTATGGCTACACCTTC.

This clonotype showed up many times. This rearrangement joins TRBV15 to TRBJ1-5, with TRBD1 as a possible D gene (5 bases). V lost 5 bases and J lost 6, with 17 bases in between. The CDR3 is 15 amino acids. From germline, CDR1 is LNHNV and CDR2 YYDKDF (reference sequence). The CDR3 is CATSPARGDGQPQHF. CDR3 sequence (DNA): TGTGCCACCAGCCCCGCGCGGGGGGACGGTCAGCCCCAGCATTTT.

At least ten counts were recorded for this clonotype. This chain uses TRBV20-1 with TRBJ2-1; D gene uncertain. V was clipped by 5 bases and J by 12 bases, with 17 bases between them. Germline CDR1 is DFQATT and CDR2 is SNEGSKA (reference sequence). The CDR3 consists of 12 residues. The CDR3 reads CSASQLRQAQFF. The CDR3 DNA is TGCAGTGCTTCGCAACTACGTCAGGCGCAGTTCTTC.

In this sample, this clonotype turned up many times. The rearrangement uses TRBV30 and TRBJ1-2; 9 bases match TRBD1. This CDR3 comprises 14 residues. After removal of 1 base from V and 8 bases from J, the junction contained 8 bases not matched to a gene. Germline-derived CDR1 and CDR2 are GTSNPN and SVGIG (reference sequence). The CDR3 here is CAWSADRGFGGYTF. The DNA of the CDR3 is TGTGCCTGGAGTGCGGACAGGGGCTTTGGGGGCTACACCTTC.

This clonotype has a count of ten or more. The V and J genes are TRBV5-1 and TRBJ2-6; maybe TRBD1 (6 bases). Trimming took 0 bases from V and 2 from J, leaving 6 bases between them. CDR1 is SGHRS, CDR2 YFSETQ, per germline. The CDR3 is 15 amino acids. CDR3 sequence: CASSLGDTGANVLTF. As DNA, the CDR3 is TGCGCCAGCAGCTTGGGGGACACTGGGGCCAACGTCCTGACTTTC.

This clonotype has a handful of counts. The chain employs TRBV29-1 and TRBJ1-1, with D possibly TRBD1 on 6 matching bases. This CDR3 has 13 amino acids. Trimming cost V 7 bases and J 3 bases, with 15 bases left between them. The germline gives CDR1 SQVTM, CDR2 ANQGSEA. The CDR3 sequence is CSAMGGWYTEAFF. CDR3 sequence (DNA): TGCAGCGCCATGGGGGGCTGGTACACTGAAGCTTTCTTT.

This clonotype was recorded many times. This chain links TRBV12-3 or TRBV12-4 with TRBJ2-7; tentatively, D is TRBD1 (6 bases). V shed 2 bases and J shed 5 bases, with 16 bases lying between them. The CDR3 runs to 15 residues. Here the CDR3 reads CASSLSNQGIHEQYF. CDR3 coding DNA: TGTGCCAGCAGTTTATCTAACCAGGGGATCCACGAGCAGTACTTC.

V is TRBV20-1 and J is TRBJ2-2; TRBD1 matches at 9 bases. Germline values: CDR1 DFQATT, CDR2 SNEGSKA (reference sequence). V dropped 6 bases and J dropped 3; count of bases not matched to a gene: 8. The length of the CDR3 is 15 residues. The CDR3 bases are TGCAGTGCCGCCACAGGGGGCGCTGACACCGGGGAGCTGTTTTTT. It translates to CSAATGGADTGELFF.

The rearrangement joins TRBV21-1 to TRBJ2-1; TRBD2 is taken as the D call from the table, unchecked against the DNA. TRBV21-1 is labeled a pseudogene. The CDR3 spans 14 residues. The CDR3 nucleotides are TGTGCCAGCACCTTAGAGGGACGGTACAATGAGCAGTTCTTC. Amino acids: CASTLEGRYNEQFF.

At least ten counts were recorded for this clonotype. The J gene is TRBJ1-4, the V gene TRBV20-1; 12 bases line up with TRBD1. The germline CDR1 and CDR2 sequences are DFQATT and SNEGSKA (reference sequence). The CDR3 loop spans 15 amino acids. The junction had 8 bases not matched to a gene; V was cut back by 6 bases and J by 6 bases. The CDR3 protein is CSATGTGGADEKLFF. The CDR3 DNA reads TGCAGTGCCACCGGGACAGGGGGCGCGGATGAAAAACTGTTTTTT.

This clonotype came up many times. The chain couples TRBV29-1 to TRBJ1-1, with D unclear. In germline, CDR1 is SQVTM, CDR2 ANQGSEA. With 7 bases removed from V and 5 bases from J, the gap between germline ends came to 17 bases. The CDR3 sequence is 13 residues long. The CDR3 protein is CSGKGGWGTEAFF. For the CDR3, the DNA is TGCAGCGGAAAAGGTGGTTGGGGAACTGAAGCTTTCTTT.

This clonotype was observed a handful of times. This chain connects TRBV27 to TRBJ2-7; D possibly corresponds to TRBD2 (5 bases). Trimming cost V 5 bases and J 9 bases, with 17 bases left between them. Germline V gene sequence: CDR1 MNHEY, CDR2 SMNVEV (reference sequence). The CDR3 extends over 13 amino acids. CDR3 loop: CASSPRTGQRQYF. As DNA, the CDR3 is TGTGCCAGCAGTCCCCGGACTGGGCAAAGGCAGTACTTC.

This clonotype was counted only a few times. CDR3 loop: CSARMGPNQPQHF. DNA for the CDR3: TGCAGTGCTCGGATGGGGCCCAATCAGCCCCAGCATTTT. The chain recombines TRBV20-1 with TRBJ1-5; a weak D match, TRBD1 (5 bases). Germline V gene sequence: CDR1 DFQATT, CDR2 SNEGSKA (reference sequence). This CDR3 is built from 13 residues. Trimming removed 5 bases at V and 3 bases at J, with 11 bases between.

This clonotype was counted ten times or more. This chain connects TRBV5-8 to TRBJ1-6; D gene uncertain. Germline CDR1 SGHTS, CDR2 YDEGEE. V was cut by 3 bases and J by 8 bases, with 6 bases left in between. The CDR3 is 12 amino acids. The CDR3 DNA reads as TGTGCCAGCAGCTACTGGGATTCACCCCTCCACTTT. Translating gives CASSYWDSPLHF.

The V and J genes are TRBV12-3 or TRBV12-4 and TRBJ2-3, with 12 bases lining up with TRBD2. The CDR3 has 17 residues. Unmatched junction bases numbered 6, after V lost 5 bases and J lost 0 bases. The CDR3 bases are TGTGCCAGCAGTCCGGGACTAGCGGGCGCTAGCACAGATACGCAGTATTTT. Translation gives CASSPGLAGASTDTQYF.

This clonotype was counted ten times or more. The chain couples TRBV20-1 to TRBJ1-4, with D uncertain. Per the germline V gene, CDR1 is DFQATT and CDR2 is SNEGSKA (reference sequence). Trimming cost V 1 base and J 8 bases, with 11 bases left between them. The CDR3 totals 13 residues. CDR3 loop: CSARGGSDEKLFF. CDR3 coding DNA: TGCAGTGCTAGAGGGGGAAGCGACGAAAAACTGTTTTTT.